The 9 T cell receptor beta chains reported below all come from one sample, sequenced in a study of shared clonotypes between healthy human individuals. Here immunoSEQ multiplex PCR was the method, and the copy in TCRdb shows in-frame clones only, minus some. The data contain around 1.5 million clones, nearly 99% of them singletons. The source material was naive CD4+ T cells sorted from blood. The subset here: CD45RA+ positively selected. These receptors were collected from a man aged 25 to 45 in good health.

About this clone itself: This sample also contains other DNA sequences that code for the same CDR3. In DNA form, the CDR3 reads TGTGCCAGCTCACCAGGATATAATCAGCCCCAGCATTTT. This sequence encodes CASSPGYNQPQHF. The chain carries TRBV18 and TRBJ1-5, with unresolved D. This CDR3 spans 13 amino acids. Looked up from germline, CDR1 is KGHSH and CDR2 is LQKENI. Between the trimmed V and J ends, which lost 2 bases and 4 bases, there was a span of 6 bases.

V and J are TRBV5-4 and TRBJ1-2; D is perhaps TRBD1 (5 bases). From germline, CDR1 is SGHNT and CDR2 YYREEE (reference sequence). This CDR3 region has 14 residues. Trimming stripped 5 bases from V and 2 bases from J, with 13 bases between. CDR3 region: CASRTGTDNYGYTF. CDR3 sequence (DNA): TGTGCCAGCAGGACCGGGACGGACAACTATGGCTACACCTTC.

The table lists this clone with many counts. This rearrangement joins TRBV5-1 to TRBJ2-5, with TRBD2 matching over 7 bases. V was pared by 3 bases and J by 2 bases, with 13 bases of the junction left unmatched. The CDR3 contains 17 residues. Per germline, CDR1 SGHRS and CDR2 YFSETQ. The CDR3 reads CASSWGRIGTIQETQYF. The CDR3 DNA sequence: TGCGCCAGCAGCTGGGGCCGAATAGGGACTATACAAGAGACCCAGTACTTC.

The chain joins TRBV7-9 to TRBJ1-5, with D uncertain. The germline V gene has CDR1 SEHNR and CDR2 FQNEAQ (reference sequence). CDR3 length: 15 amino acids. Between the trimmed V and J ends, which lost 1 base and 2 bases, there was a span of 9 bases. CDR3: CASSLGGNGNQPQHF. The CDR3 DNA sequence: TGTGCCAGCAGCTTAGGGGGAAATGGCAATCAGCCCCAGCATTTT.

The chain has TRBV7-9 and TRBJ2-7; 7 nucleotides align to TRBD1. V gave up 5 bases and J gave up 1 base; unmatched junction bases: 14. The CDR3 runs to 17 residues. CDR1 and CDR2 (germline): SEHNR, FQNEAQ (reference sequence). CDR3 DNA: TGTGCCAGCAGCAAGATTCCGACAGGGCTCCATTCCTACGAGCAGTACTTC. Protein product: CASSKIPTGLHSYEQYF.

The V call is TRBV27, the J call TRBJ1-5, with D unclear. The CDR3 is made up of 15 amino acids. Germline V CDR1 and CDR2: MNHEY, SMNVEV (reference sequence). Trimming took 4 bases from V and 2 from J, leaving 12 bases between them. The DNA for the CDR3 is TGTGCCAGCAGTTCTGGTACGTTTGGCAATCAGCCCCAGCATTTT. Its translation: CASSSGTFGNQPQHF.

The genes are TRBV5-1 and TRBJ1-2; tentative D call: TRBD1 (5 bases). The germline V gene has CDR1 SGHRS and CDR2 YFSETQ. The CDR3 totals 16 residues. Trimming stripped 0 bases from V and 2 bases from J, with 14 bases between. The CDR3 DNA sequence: TGCGCCAGCAGCTTGGGCGCGGGGGGACCCAACTATGGCTACACCTTC. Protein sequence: CASSLGAGGPNYGYTF.

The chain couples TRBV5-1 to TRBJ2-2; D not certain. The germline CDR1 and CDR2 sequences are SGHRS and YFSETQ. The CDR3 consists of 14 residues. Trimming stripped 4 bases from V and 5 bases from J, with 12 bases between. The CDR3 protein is CASSPPGRTGELFF. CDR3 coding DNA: TGCGCCAGCAGCCCCCCGGGTCGTACCGGGGAGCTGTTTTTT.

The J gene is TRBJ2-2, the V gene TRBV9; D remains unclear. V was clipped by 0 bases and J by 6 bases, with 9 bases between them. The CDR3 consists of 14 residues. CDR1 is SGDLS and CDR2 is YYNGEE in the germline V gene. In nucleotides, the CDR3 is TGTGCCAGCAGCGTAGGATCCCAGTCCGGGGAGCTGTTTTTT. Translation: CASSVGSQSGELFF.